This T cell receptor (beta chain) was sequenced for a study of blood T cell repertoires in COVID-19. This CDR3 is 13 amino acids long. V shed 4 bases and J shed 8 bases, with 14 bases lying between them. Germline CDR1 MNHNY, CDR2 SVGAGI (reference sequence). Authors' processing steps: Estimation of nucleated cell counts relied on the amplification of reference gene primers. Some clones are missing from TCRdb's copy, which holds only in-frame ones; the method was immunoSEQ multiplex PCR. V and J calls and clone size come straight from that table; D and trimming were deduced from the DNA. Here the sample spans about 100,000 clones, about four fifths being singletons.

What was sequenced was peripheral blood. The sequence derives from an elderly woman with active or convalescent COVID-19. The V and J genes are TRBV6-6 and TRBJ1-1; D remains unclear. The CDR3 loop is CASSSGSPSEAFF. For the CDR3, the DNA is TGTGCCAGCAGTTCGGGATCCCCCAGCGAAGCTTTCTTT.